This TCR beta chain is drawn from a study of T cell responses to AZD1222 COVID-19 vaccine. Study-wide points: Mapped onto spike, vaccine-associated CD4 TCRs spanned it and were dominant at 160-218 and 743-854. Clonal diversity may have been underestimated, and the donors were mostly white British, with more females than males. Reportedly, nearly half the spike-specific TCRs target unmutated variant regions. Spike-specific TCR breadth and depth went up after people got two AZD1222 doses.

As to this clone: Its antigen is currently unknown.

The assay was immunoSEQ multiplex PCR, and TCRdb's table has in-frame clones only and misses some. The table includes about 140,000 clones, 85% to 95% detected once. The CDR3 length is 15 residues. Deletions cut 3 bases from V and 0 bases from J, with 10 bases between. The material sequenced was peripheral blood, taken 28 days after the second AZD1222 dose. This TCR came from an adult who received the AZD1222 COVID-19 vaccine. The chain has TRBV5-3 and TRBJ2-1; D is unresolved. TRBV5-3 is an open reading frame whose function is uncertain. The CDR3 DNA follows: TGTGCCAGAAGCTGTACCCTGAGCTCCTACAATGAGCAGTTCTTC. Translating it yields CARSCTLSSYNEQFF.